This entry describes one TCR beta chain. Its specificity is unknown. Repertoires were generated with immunoSEQ multiplex PCR, while TCRdb's copy carries only in-frame clones and drops some. The sample holds roughly 130,000 clones, about nine tenths seen once. This CDR3 is built from 13 residues. In germline, CDR1 is SQVTM, CDR2 ANQGSEA. V was clipped by 6 bases and J by 0 bases; unmatched bases: 2. The data are from a study of cytomegalovirus exposure and HLA in healthy donors. Points from the study as a whole: Associated with cytomegalovirus, according to the listing, were 150 to 200 TCR beta chains.

The sequence was obtained from a woman under 40 in good health and CMV-seropositive. The chain is built from TRBV29-1 and TRBJ2-3; 8 nucleotides agree with TRBD2. Input material: PBMCs. Here the CDR3 reads CSVGGASTDTQYF. In nucleotides, the CDR3 is TGCAGCGTCGGGGGGGCAAGCACAGATACGCAGTATTTT.